This TCR beta chain was captured in a study of blood T cell repertoires in COVID-19. This clone was seen a few times. V dropped 5 bases and J dropped 5 bases, with 9 bases sitting between them. Germline values: CDR1 MDHEN, CDR2 SYDVKM. This CDR3 has 13 amino acids. Produced via immunoSEQ multiplex PCR; TCRdb's table is partial and in-frame only. The data show approximately 150,000 clones, with around 78% seen just once and roughly 2% held by the top ten. This chain joins TRBV28 and TRBJ2-2; weak D call: TRBD1 (6 bases). The TCR sequence derives from an older woman with acute or convalescent COVID-19. The specimen sequenced was peripheral blood. The CDR3, as DNA: TGTGCCAGCAGTGAGGGGGTTACCGGGGAGCTGTTTTTT. It is translated as CASSEGVTGELFF.